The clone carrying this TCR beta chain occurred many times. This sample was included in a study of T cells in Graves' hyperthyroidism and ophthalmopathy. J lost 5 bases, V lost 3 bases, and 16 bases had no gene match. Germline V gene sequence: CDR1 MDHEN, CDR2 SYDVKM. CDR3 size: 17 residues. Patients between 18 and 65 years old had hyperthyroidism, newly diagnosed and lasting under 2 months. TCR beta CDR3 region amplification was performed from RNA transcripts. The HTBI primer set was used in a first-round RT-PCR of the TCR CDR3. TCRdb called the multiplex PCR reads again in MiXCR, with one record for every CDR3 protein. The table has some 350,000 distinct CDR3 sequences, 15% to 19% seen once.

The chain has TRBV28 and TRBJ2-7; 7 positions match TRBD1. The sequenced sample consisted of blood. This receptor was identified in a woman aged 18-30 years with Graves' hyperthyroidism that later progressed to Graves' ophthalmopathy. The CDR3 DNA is TGTGCCAGCAGTTTCAAGCCCCCCCGACAGGGAAGGAACGAGCAGTACTTC. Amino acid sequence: CASSFKPPRQGRNEQYF.